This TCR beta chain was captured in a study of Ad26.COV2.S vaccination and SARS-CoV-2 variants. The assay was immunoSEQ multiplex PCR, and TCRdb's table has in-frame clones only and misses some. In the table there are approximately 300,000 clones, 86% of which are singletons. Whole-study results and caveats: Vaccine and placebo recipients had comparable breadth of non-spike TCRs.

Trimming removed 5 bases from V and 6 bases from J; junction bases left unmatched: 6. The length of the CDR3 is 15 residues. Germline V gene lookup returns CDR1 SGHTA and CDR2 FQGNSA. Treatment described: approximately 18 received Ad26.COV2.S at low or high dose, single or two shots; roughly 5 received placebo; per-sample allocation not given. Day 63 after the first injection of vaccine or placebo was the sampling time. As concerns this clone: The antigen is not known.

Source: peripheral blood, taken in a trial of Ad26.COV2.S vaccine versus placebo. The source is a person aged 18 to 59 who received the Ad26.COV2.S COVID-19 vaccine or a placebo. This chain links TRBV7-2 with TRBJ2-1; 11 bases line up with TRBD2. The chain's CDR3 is CASSPIAGGPNEQFF. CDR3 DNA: TGTGCCAGCAGCCCTATAGCGGGGGGGCCCAATGAGCAGTTCTTC.